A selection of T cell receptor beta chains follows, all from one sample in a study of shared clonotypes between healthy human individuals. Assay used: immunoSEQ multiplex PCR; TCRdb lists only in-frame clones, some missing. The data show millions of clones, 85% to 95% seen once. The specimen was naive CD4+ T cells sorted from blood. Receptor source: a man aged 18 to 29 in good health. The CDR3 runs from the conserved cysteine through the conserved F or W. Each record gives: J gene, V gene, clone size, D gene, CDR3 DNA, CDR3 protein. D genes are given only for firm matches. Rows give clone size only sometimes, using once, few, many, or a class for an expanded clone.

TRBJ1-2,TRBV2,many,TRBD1,TGTGCCAGCAGTGAGACAGGGAGGAGCGATGGCTACACCTTC,CASSETGRSDGYTF
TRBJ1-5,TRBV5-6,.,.,TGTGCCAGCAGCCTCCAACGCTGGGATCAGCCCCAGCATTTT,CASSLQRWDQPQHF
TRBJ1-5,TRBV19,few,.,TGTGCCAGAGGTCGATGGGGATTTCAGCCCCAGCATTTT,CARGRWGFQPQHF
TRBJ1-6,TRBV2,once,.,TGTGCCCACTCCCCGAGCGTCGGGCAAAATTCACCCCTCCACTTT,CAHSPSVGQNSPLHF
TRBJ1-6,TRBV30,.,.,TGTGCCGCGCAAACAGAGGGAATTTCACCCCTCCACTTT,CAAQTEGISPLHF
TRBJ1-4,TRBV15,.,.,TGTGCCACCAGCAGAATCCAGGGTTATAATGAAAAACTGTTTTTT,CATSRIQGYNEKLFF
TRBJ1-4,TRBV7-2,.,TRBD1,TGTGCCAGCACCCAAACGACAGGGAGTAATAATGAAAAACTGTTTTTT,CASTQTTGSNNEKLFF
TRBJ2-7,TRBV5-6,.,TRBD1,TGTGCCAGCAGCCTAGGACAGGGGGCCTGGGAGCAGTACTTC,CASSLGQGAWEQYF
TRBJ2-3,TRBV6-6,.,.,TGTGCCAGCAGCTCGGGACTTCTCACAGATACGCAGTATTTT,CASSSGLLTDTQYF
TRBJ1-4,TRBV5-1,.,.,TGCGCCAGCAGCGAAAGACCCCGGGGGCGTTCAGCGGGGTATGAAAAACTGTTTTTT,CASSERPRGRSAGYEKLFF
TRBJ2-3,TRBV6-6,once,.,TGTGCCAGCAGTTCCGGGCGGGCTCTCACAGATACGCAGTATTTT,CASSSGRALTDTQYF
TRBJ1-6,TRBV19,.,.,TGTGCCAGTTTAAGCTCCCGGAGCTCCTATAATTCACCCCTCCACTTT,CASLSSRSSYNSPLHF
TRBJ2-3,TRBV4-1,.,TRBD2,TGCGCCAGCAGCCAGACGACTAGCGGGTTTCCATCAGATACGCAGTATTTT,CASSQTTSGFPSDTQYF
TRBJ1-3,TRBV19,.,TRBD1,TGTGCCAGTAGGGACAGGGTCAACACCATATATTTT,CASRDRVNTIYF
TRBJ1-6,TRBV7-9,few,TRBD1,TGTGCCAGCAGCCCCGGGACAGGGGGAAATTCACCCCTCCACTTT,CASSPGTGGNSPLHF
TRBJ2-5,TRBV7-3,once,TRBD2,TGTGCCAGCAGCCCAGCGGGAAATCAAGAGACCCAGTACTTC,CASSPAGNQETQYF
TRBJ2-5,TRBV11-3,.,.,TGTGCCAGCAGCCCCGGGAATGGGTACCAAGAGACCCAGTACTTC,CASSPGNGYQETQYF
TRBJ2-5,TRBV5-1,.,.,TGCGCCAGCAGCTTGGAAGGGGGGCGGCAAGAGACCCAGTACTTC,CASSLEGGRQETQYF
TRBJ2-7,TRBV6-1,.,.,TGTGCCAGCAGTGACCGGGCAGCCCAATCCTACGAGCAGTACTTC,CASSDRAAQSYEQYF
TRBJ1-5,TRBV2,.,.,TGTGCCAGCAGTGAGATGGACTTCTATCAGCCCCAGCATTTT,CASSEMDFYQPQHF
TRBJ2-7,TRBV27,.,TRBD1,TGTGCCAGCAGTTTATCCTCATGGACAGGGCCCTACGAGCAGTACTTC,CASSLSSWTGPYEQYF
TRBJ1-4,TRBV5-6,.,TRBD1,TGTGCCAGCAGCTCCGGGACAGGACCGAATGAAAAACTGTTTTTT,CASSSGTGPNEKLFF
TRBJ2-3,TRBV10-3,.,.,TGTGCCATCAGTGAGTCCGCGGGGGCCCGCACAGATACGCAGTATTTT,CAISESAGARTDTQYF
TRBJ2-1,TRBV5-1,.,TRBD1,TGCGCCAGCAGTTGGCGGACAGGAGACGACAATGAGCAGTTCTTC,CASSWRTGDDNEQFF
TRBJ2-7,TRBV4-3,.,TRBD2,TGCGCCAGCAGCCAAGGGACTAGCGGGGGCTCCTACGAGCAGTACTTC,CASSQGTSGGSYEQYF
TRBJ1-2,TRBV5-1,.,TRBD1,TGCGCCAGCAGCTTGGAGTGGACAGGGGGACATGGCTACACCTTC,CASSLEWTGGHGYTF
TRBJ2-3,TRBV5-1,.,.,TGCGCCAGCAGCTTCGGGAGAGCCACAGATACGCAGTATTTT,CASSFGRATDTQYF
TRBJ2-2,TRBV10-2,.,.,TGCGCCAGCAGTGATGGCGGACAATACGGGGAGCTGTTTTTT,CASSDGGQYGELFF
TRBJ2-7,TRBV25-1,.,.,TGTGCCAGCAGTGACCACCGTTCCTACGAGCAGTACTTC,CASSDHRSYEQYF
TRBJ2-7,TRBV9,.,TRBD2,TGTGCCAGCAGCGCAACTAGCGGGAGTTACGAGCAGTACTTC,CASSATSGSYEQYF
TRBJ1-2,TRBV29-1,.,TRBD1,TGCAGCGTTGAGAGACAGGGGGTGCCTGGCTACACCTTC,CSVERQGVPGYTF
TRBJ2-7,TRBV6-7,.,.,TGTGCCAGCAGTTCCCGGGGCTATCCCTACGAGCAGTACTTC,CASSSRGYPYEQYF
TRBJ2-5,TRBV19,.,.,TGTGCCAGTAGTTACTCCGGGGCCCAGTACTTC,CASSYSGAQYF
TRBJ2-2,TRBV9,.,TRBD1,TGTGCCAGCAGCCCACGTACTTCCCCAGGGGGCAAAACCGGGGAGCTGTTTTTT,CASSPRTSPGGKTGELFF
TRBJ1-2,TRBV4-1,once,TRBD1,TGCGCCAGCAGCCAACCGACCGGGACAGCCTATGGCTACACCTTC,CASSQPTGTAYGYTF
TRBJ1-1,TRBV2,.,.,TGTGCCAGCAGTGTCATAGATGGTAGCGAAGCTTTCTTT,CASSVIDGSEAFF
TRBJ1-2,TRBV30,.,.,TGTGCCTGGAATTCGGGTGGAGTACTGGCTCAGGGCTACACCTTC,CAWNSGGVLAQGYTF
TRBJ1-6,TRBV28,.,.,TGTGCCAGCAGCCTACTGGGGGGCGGCTCACCCCTCCACTTT,CASSLLGGGSPLHF
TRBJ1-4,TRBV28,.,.,TGTGCCAGCAGTAGCCCCACTGCAACTAATGAAAAACTGTTTTTT,CASSSPTATNEKLFF
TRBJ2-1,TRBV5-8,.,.,TGTGCCAGCAGCTTATTAGGGGGACAAAGCTCCTACAATGAGCAGTTCTTC,CASSLLGGQSSYNEQFF
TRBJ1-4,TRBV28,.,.,TGTGCCAGCACCAACTCCCGGGGGAGAGGTGAAAAACTGTTTTTT,CASTNSRGRGEKLFF
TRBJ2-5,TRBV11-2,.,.,TGTGCCAGCAGCTTAGATGGCGGCCCTGGTGAGACCCAGTACTTC,CASSLDGGPGETQYF
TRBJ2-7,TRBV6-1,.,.,TGTGCCAGCAGTGAACAGGGGACCGAGACCTACGAGCAGTACTTC,CASSEQGTETYEQYF
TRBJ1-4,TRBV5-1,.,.,TGCGCCAGCAGCCTCGCCCCCGGTGCTAATGAAAAACTGTTTTTT,CASSLAPGANEKLFF
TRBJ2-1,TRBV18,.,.,TGTGCCAGCTCACCTACACCCCTTAGGGATGAGCAGTTCTTC,CASSPTPLRDEQFF
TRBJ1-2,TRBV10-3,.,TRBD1,TGTGCCATCAGTGAGTCAAGGACAGGCTCGAACTATGGCTACACCTTC,CAISESRTGSNYGYTF
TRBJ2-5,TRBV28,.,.,TGTGCCAGCAGTTCGCTCAGTCGAAGCCAAGAGACCCAGTACTTC,CASSSLSRSQETQYF
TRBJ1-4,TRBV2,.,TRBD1,TGTGCCAGCAGTGAACGGGCCAGGGGGCTTACGTTAGGTAGTGAAAAACTGTTTTTT,CASSERARGLTLGSEKLFF
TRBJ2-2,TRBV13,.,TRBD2,TGTGCCAGCAGCTATGGACTAGCGACTAACACCGGGGAGCTGTTTTTT,CASSYGLATNTGELFF
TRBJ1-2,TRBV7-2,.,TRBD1,TGTGCCAGCAGACCCGACAGGGACTATGGCTACACCTTC,CASRPDRDYGYTF
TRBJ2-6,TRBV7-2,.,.,TGTGCCAGCAGCTCGACAGTATCTGGGGCCAACGTCCTGACTTTC,CASSSTVSGANVLTF
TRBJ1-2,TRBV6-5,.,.,TGTGCCAGCAGTAACTCAGGGGAAGCAGGCTACACCTTC,CASSNSGEAGYTF